This note documents a single TCR beta chain sequence. The record originates from a study of blood T cell repertoires in COVID-19. Study at large: The United States, Italy and Spain supplied acute and convalescent COVID-19 samples. T cells, B-cell-depleted T cells, or PBMCs provided the cDNA or gDNA that served as material.

In the source study's methods: The assay estimated nucleated cells by amplifying reference gene primers. Measured with immunoSEQ multiplex PCR; TCRdb has only the in-frame clones, and not every one. The V and J calls and clone size were taken over from that table, and D and trimming were inferred from the DNA. The table records some 100,000 clones, about 89% of them present only once. The V segment lost 1 base and the J segment 4 bases; nucleotides outside the gene matches: 0. The V gene's germline CDR1 is SGHTA and CDR2 FQGNSA. There are 16 residues in the CDR3. Sequences were obtained from peripheral blood. The rearrangement uses TRBV7-2 and TRBJ2-3; 15 bases agree with TRBD2. This receptor was taken from a man aged 55 to 70 with acute or convalescent COVID-19. The CDR3 nucleotides are TGTGCCAGCAGCTTAGGGACTAGCGGGAGGGCAGATACGCAGTATTTT. This sequence encodes CASSLGTSGRADTQYF.